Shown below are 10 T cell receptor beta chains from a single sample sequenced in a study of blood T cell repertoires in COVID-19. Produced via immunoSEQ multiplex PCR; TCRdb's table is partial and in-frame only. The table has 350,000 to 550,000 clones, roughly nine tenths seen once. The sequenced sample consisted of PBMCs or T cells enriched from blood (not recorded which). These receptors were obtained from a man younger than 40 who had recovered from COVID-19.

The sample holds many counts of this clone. The CDR3 loop is CAWSVLQGSGYTF. The CDR3 DNA is TGTGCCTGGAGTGTACTACAGGGGTCTGGCTACACCTTC. The V and J genes are TRBV30 and TRBJ1-2; 7 positions agree with TRBD1. From germline, CDR1 is GTSNPN and CDR2 SVGIG (reference sequence). This CDR3 has 13 residues. V shed 0 bases, J shed 7 bases, and the junction held 5 bases outside the gene matches.

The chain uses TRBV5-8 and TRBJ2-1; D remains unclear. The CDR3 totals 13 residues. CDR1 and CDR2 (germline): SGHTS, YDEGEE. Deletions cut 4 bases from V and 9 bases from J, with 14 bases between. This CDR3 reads CASSPKLEPEQFF. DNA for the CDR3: TGTGCCAGCAGCCCGAAGTTAGAGCCTGAGCAGTTCTTC.

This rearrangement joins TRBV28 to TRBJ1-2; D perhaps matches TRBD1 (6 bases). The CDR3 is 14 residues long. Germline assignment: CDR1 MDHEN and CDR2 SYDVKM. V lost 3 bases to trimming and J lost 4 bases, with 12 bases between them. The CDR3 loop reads CASSLGQQPYGYTF. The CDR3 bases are TGTGCCAGCAGTTTGGGACAACAACCCTATGGCTACACCTTC.

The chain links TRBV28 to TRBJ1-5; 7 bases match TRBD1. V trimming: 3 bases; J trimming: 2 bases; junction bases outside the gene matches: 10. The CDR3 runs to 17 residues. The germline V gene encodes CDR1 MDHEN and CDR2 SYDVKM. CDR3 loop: CASSFYIGTVGNQPQHF. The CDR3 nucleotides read TGTGCCAGCAGTTTTTACATAGGGACAGTGGGCAATCAGCCCCAGCATTTT.

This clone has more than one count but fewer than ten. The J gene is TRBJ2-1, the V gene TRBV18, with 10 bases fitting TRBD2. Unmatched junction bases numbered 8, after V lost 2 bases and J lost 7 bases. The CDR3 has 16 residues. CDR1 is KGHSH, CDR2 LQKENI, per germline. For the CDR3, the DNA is TGTGCCAGCTCACCAGGGCAGCGGGAGGGAATAAATGAGCAGTTCTTC. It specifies CASSPGQREGINEQFF. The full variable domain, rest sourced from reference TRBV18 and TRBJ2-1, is NAGVMQNPRHLVRRRGQEARLRCSPMKGHSHVYWYRQLPEEGLKFMVYLQKENIIDESGMPKERFSAEFPKEGPSILRIQQVVRGDSAAYFCASSPGQREGINEQFFGPGTRLTVL.

CDR3 coding DNA: TGTGCCAGCAGCCAAGATTCGGTAGGGGGCAAGGGCTACACCTTC. It yields the protein CASSQDSVGGKGYTF. The chain recombines TRBV3-1 (or the pseudogene TRBV3-2) with TRBJ1-2; 7 nucleotides align to TRBD1. The CDR3 sequence is 15 residues long. Looked up from germline, CDR1 is LGHDT and CDR2 is YNNKEL (reference sequence). After removal of 0 bases from V and 8 bases from J, the junction contained 9 bases not matched to a gene.

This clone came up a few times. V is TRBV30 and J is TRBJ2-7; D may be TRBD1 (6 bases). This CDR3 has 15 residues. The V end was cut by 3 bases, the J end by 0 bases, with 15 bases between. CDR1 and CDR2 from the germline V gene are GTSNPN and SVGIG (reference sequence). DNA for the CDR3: TGTGCCTGGAGCGACAGGTATCTTAGCTCCTACGAGCAGTACTTC. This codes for CAWSDRYLSSYEQYF.

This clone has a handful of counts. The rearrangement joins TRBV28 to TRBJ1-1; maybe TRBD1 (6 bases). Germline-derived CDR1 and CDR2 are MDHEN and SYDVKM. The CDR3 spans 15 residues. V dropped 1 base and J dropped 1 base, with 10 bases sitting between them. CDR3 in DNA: TGTGCCAGCAGTTTATTTCAGGGGTCGAACACTGAAGCTTTCTTT. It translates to CASSLFQGSNTEAFF.

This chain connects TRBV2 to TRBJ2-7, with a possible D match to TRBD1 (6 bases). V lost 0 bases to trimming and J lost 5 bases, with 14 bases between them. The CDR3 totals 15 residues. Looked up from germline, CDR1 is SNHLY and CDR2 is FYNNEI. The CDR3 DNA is TGTGCCAGCAGTGAAGCGCTTCTAGCAGGGGACGAGCAGTACTTC. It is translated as CASSEALLAGDEQYF.

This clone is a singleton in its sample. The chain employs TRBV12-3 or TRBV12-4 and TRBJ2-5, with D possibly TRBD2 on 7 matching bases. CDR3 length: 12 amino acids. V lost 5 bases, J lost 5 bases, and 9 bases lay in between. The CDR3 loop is CASSRGGETQYF. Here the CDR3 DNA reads TGTGCCAGCAGTAGGGGGGGGGAGACCCAGTACTTC.